This T cell receptor beta chain was captured by sequencing in a study of Ad26.COV2.S vaccination and SARS-CoV-2 variants. The CDR3 is 13 amino acids. CDR1 and CDR2 from the germline V gene are MNHNY and SVGAGI (reference sequence). Between the trimmed V and J ends, which lost 6 bases and 0 bases, there was a span of 6 bases. Treatment denoted: roughly 20 received Ad26.COV2.S at low or high dose, single or two shots; 5 received placebo; per-sample allocation not given. Sampling was done on day 63 after the first vaccine or placebo injection. Method: immunoSEQ multiplex PCR; TCRdb's copy keeps in-frame clones and lacks some. The sample consists of around 450,000 clones, over 75% of them appearing once.

The genes are TRBV6-6 and TRBJ1-5; D remains ambiguous. This sequence originates from a person aged 18-60 years who received the Ad26.COV2.S COVID-19 vaccine or a placebo. The material sequenced was peripheral blood, taken in a trial of Ad26.COV2.S vaccine versus placebo. The CDR3 nucleotides read TGTGCCAGCAGGGGTATTAGCAATCAGCCCCAGCATTTT. Protein: CASRGISNQPQHF.